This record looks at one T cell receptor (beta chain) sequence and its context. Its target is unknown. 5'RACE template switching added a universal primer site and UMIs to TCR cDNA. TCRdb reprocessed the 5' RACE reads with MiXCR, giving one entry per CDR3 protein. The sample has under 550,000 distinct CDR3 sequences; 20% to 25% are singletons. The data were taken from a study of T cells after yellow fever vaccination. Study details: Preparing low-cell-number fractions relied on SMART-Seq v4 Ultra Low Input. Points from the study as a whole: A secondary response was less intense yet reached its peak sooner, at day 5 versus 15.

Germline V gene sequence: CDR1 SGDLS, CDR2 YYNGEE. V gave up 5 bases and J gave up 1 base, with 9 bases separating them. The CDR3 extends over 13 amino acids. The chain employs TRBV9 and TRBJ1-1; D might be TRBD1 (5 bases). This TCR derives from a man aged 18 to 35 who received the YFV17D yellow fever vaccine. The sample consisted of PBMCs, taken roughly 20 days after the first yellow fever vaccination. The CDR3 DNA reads TGTGCCAGCAGGGTCACAGGGAACACTGAAGCTTTCTTT. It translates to CASRVTGNTEAFF. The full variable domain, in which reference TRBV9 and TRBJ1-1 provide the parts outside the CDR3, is DSGVTQTPKHLITATGQRVTLRCSPRSGDLSVYWYQQSLDQGLQFLIQYYNGEERAKGNILERFSAQQFPDLHSELNLSSLELGDSALYFCASRVTGNTEAFFGQGTRLTVV.